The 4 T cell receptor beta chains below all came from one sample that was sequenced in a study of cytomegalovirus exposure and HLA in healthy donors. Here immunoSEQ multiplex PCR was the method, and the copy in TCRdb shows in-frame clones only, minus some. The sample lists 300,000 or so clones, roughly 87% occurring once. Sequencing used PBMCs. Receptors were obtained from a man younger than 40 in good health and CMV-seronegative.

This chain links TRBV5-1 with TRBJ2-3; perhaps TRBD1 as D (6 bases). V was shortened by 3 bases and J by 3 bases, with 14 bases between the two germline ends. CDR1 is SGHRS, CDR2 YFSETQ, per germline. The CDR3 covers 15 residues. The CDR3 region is CASSSQGLRTDTQYF. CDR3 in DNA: TGCGCCAGCAGCTCGCAGGGGTTGAGGACAGATACGCAGTATTTT. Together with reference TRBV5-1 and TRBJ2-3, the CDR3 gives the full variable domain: KAGVTQTPRYLIKTRGQQVTLSCSPISGHRSVSWYQQTPGQGLQFLFEYFSETQRNKGNFPGRFSGRQFSNSRSEMNVSTLELGDSALYLCASSSQGLRTDTQYFGPGTRLTVL.

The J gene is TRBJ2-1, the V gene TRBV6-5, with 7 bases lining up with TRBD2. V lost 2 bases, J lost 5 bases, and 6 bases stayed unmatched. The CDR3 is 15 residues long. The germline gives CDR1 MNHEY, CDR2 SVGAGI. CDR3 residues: CASSYHRSGDNEQFF. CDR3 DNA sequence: TGTGCCAGCAGTTACCACAGGAGCGGGGACAATGAGCAGTTCTTC.

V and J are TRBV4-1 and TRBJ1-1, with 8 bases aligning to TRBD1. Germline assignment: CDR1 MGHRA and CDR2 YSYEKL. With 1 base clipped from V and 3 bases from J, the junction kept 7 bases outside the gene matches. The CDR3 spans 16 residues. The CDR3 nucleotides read TGCGCCAGCAGCCAAGGCTGGGCAGGGGGCTACACTGAAGCTTTCTTT. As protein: CASSQGWAGGYTEAFF.

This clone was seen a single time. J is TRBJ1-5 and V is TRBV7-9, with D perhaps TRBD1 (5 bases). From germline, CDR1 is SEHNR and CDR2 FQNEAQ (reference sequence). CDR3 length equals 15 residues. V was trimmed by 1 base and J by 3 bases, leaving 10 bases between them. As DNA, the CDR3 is TGTGCCAGCAGCTTAGAGGGGTCACCCAATCAGCCCCAGCATTTT. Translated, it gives CASSLEGSPNQPQHF.